This TCR beta chain was profiled in a study of memory CD4+ T cells and cytomegalovirus serostatus. The sort gate was single viable CD3+CD4+CD8-CD45RO+ cells for memory CD4+ T cells. CDR3 size: 14 residues. Germline V lookup: CDR1 SGHRS, CDR2 YFSETQ. V gave up 4 bases and J gave up 8 bases; unmatched junction bases: 9. Generated by immunoSEQ multiplex PCR, the TCRdb table keeps only in-frame clones and is missing some. Of 45,000 to 65,000 clones listed, 60% to 85% were seen once; the top ten hold around 1.5%. This TCR derives from an adult in good health and CMV-seropositive. The sample comprised memory CD4+ T cells from blood. The rearrangement links TRBV5-1 to TRBJ1-2; 9 positions match TRBD1. The DNA for the CDR3 is TGCGCCAGCAGCAGCCTGGACAGGGGCGGCGGCTACACCTTC. Amino acid sequence: CASSSLDRGGGYTF.